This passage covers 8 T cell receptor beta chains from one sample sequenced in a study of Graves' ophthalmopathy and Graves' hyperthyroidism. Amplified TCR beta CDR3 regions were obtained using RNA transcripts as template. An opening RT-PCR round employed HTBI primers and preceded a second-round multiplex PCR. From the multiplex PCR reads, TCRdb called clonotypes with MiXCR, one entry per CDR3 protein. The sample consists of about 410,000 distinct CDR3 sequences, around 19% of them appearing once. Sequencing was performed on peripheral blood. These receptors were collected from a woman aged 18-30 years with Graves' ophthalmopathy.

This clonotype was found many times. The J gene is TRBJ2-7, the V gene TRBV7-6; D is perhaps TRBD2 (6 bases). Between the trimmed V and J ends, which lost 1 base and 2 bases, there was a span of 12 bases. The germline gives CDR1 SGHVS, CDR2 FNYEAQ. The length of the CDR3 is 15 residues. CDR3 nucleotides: TGTGCCAGCAGCTTAGAGGGGACTGTGACCTACGAGCAGTACTTC. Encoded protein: CASSLEGTVTYEQYF.

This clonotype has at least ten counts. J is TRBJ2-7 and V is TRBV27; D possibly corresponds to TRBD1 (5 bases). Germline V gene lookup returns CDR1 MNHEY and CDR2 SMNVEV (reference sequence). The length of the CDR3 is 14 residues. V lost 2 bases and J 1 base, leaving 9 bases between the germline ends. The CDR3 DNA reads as TGTGCCAGCAGTTTAAGAGGACAATCCTACGAGCAGTACTTC. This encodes CASSLRGQSYEQYF.

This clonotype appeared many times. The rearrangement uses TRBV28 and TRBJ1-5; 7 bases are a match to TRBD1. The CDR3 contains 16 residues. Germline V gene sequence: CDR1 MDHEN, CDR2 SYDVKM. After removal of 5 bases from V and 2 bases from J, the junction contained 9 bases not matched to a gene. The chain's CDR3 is CASSARTGQGNQPQHF. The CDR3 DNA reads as TGTGCCAGCAGTGCCCGGACAGGCCAGGGCAATCAGCCCCAGCATTTT.

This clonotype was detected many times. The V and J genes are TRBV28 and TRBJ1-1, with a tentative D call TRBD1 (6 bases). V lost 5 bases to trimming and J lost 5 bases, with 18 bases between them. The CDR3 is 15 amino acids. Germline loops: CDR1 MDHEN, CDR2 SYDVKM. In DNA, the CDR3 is TGTGCCAGCAGTCCCCCCCCGGGGGCGAAAACTGAAGCTTTCTTT. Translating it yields CASSPPPGAKTEAFF.

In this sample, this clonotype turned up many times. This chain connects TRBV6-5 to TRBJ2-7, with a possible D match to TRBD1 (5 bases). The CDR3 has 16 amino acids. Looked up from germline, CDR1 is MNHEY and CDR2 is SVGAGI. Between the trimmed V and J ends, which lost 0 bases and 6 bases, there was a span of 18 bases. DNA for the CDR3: TGTGCCAGCAGTTACTCGAATCTGGGTCAGGGCGGCGAGCAGTACTTC. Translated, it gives CASSYSNLGQGGEQYF.

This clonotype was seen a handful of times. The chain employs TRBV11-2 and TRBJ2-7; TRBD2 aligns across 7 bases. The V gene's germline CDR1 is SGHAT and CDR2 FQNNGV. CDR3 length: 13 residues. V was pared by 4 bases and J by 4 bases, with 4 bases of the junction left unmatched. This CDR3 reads CASSSGLGYEQYF. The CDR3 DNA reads TGTGCCAGCAGCTCCGGACTAGGTTACGAGCAGTACTTC.

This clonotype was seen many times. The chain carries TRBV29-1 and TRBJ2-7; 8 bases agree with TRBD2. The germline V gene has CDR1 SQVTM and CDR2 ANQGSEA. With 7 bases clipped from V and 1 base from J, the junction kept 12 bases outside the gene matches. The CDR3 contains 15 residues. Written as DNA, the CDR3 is TGCAGCGGGCGGGGGGCGGCAGATTCATCCTACGAGCAGTACTTC. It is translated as CSGRGAADSSYEQYF.

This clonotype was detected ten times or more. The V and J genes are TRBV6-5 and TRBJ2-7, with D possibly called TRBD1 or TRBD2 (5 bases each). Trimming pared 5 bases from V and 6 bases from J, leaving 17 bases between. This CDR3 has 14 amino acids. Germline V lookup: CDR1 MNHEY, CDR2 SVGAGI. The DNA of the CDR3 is TGTGCCAGCAGTACGGGGCGACCCAACTGCGAGCAGTACTTC. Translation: CASSTGRPNCEQYF.